The 6 T cell receptor beta chains in this list originate from one sample, sequenced in a study of blood T cells in healthy people across ages. Sample-barcoded 5' priming and a J-beta primer mix drove a second PCR of roughly 6 to 12 cycles. One entry per CDR3 protein, called by TCRdb with MiXCR from the 5' RACE reads. The table includes 590,000 or so distinct CDR3 sequences, 25% to 30% detected once. Sequencing was done on a sample of blood. These receptors were collected from a woman older than 75 in good health.

This clonotype came up a few times. This chain links TRBV7-3 with TRBJ2-1; 12 bases fit TRBD2. The ends lost 1 base at V and 5 bases at J; junction bases unmatched: 15. Looked up from germline, CDR1 is SGHTA and CDR2 is FQGTGA. This CDR3 has 20 amino acids. CDR3 amino acids: CASSLNRYTSGGIPHNEQFF. The CDR3 region has the DNA TGTGCCAGCAGCTTAAACAGGTACACTAGCGGGGGGATTCCCCACAATGAGCAGTTCTTC.

A few counts support this clonotype. The V call is TRBV6-5, the J call TRBJ1-5; weak D call: TRBD1 (5 bases). CDR1 and CDR2 (germline): MNHEY, SVGAGI. Between the trimmed V and J ends, which lost 3 bases and 7 bases, there was a span of 13 bases. There are 14 residues in the CDR3. CDR3 in amino acids: CASSYNQGSQPQHF. The CDR3 DNA reads TGTGCCAGCAGTTATAATCAGGGTTCACAGCCCCAGCATTTT.

The rearrangement uses TRBV12-3 or TRBV12-4 and TRBJ2-3, with 9 bases fitting TRBD2. Trimming took 7 bases from V and 4 from J; bases not matched to a gene: 6. This CDR3 has 14 residues. The CDR3 protein is CASKTSGPADTQYF. The DNA for the CDR3 is TGTGCCAGCAAGACTAGCGGACCTGCAGATACGCAGTATTTT.

The sample holds a few counts of this clonotype. This chain uses TRBV7-2 with TRBJ1-5; D is undetermined. The CDR3 is 14 residues long. V was trimmed by 5 bases and J by 6 bases, leaving 14 bases between them. Germline CDR1 SGHTA, CDR2 FQGNSA. CDR3 sequence reads: CASSPPGVAQPQHF. For the CDR3, the DNA is TGTGCCAGCAGCCCCCCCGGGGTGGCTCAGCCCCAGCATTTT. Looking up the rest from reference TRBV7-2 and TRBJ1-5 gives the full variable domain: GAGVSQSPSNKVTEKGKDVELRCDPISGHTALYWYRQSLGQGLEFLIYFQGNSAPDKSGLPSDRFSAERTGGSVSTLTIQRTQQEDSAVYLCASSPPGVAQPQHFGDGTRLSIL.

This clonotype was found a few times. The CDR3 DNA reads TGCAGTGCTAGTAGAGGCAAACGAGAGACCCAGTACTTC. Residues: CSASRGKRETQYF. The rearrangement links TRBV20-1 to TRBJ2-5; D gene uncertain. The length of the CDR3 is 13 residues. In germline, CDR1 is DFQATT, CDR2 SNEGSKA (reference sequence). V lost 3 bases, J lost 4 bases, and 12 bases lay in between.

About this clonotype: A much bigger clone sits one base away, suggesting this may be a read error. The rearrangement joins TRBV6-6 to TRBJ2-3; TRBD2 agrees at 14 bases. Germline loops: CDR1 MNHNY, CDR2 SVGAGI (reference sequence). The CDR3 is 16 amino acids. V was clipped by 6 bases and J by 8 bases; unmatched bases: 10. CDR3 sequence reads: CASSTTSGGVLGTQYF. The CDR3 nucleotides are TGTGCCAGCAGCACGACTAGCGGGGGGGTATTAGGTACGCAGTATTTT.